This T cell receptor beta chain is from a study of shared clonotypes between healthy human individuals. Overall study: Per-donor plates numbered three CD4 naive, three CD4 memory, two CD8 naive and one CD8 memory.

As concerns this clone: What it recognizes is unknown.

V was clipped by 8 bases and J by 1 base, with 15 bases between them. Germline values: CDR1 MDHEN, CDR2 SYDVKM. This CDR3 spans 15 amino acids. The input for sorted-subset replicate PCRs was 200 ng DNA, about 29,000 T cell genomes. TCRdb's copy holds only in-frame clones and misses some; the assay was immunoSEQ multiplex PCR. Altogether roughly 760,000 clones are present, 74% being singletons, with the ten largest covering about 1.8%. Findings and limits, study-wide: The study generally estimated greater richness for naive than memory subsets. Clonotype sharing across a few donors was observed for about 4.8% of naive CD4 clonotypes.

The chain is built from TRBV28 and TRBJ1-5; D is ambiguous. This clonotype was sampled from a woman aged 30 to 39 in good health. Input material: memory CD4+ T cells sorted from blood. As to subset: CD45RA-negative fraction. CDR3 sequence (DNA): TGTGCCAGCCAGATCCGGGGTAGGAGCAATCAGCCCCAGCATTTT. This translates into CASQIRGRSNQPQHF.